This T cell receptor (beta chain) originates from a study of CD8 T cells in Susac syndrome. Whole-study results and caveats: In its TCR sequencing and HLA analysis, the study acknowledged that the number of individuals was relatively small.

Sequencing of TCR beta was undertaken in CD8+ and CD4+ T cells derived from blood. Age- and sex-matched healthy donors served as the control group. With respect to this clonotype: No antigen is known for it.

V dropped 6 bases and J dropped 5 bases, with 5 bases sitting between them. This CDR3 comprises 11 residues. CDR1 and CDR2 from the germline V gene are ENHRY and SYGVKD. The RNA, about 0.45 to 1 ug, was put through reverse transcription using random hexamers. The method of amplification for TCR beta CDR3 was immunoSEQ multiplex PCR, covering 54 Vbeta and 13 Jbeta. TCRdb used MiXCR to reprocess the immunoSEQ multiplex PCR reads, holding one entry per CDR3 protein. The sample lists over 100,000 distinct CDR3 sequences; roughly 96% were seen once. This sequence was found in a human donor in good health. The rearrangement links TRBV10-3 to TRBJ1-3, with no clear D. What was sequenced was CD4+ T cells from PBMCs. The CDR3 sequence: CAISGRNTIYF. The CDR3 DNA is TGTGCCATCAGCGGAAGAAACACCATATATTTT.